This record looks at one TCR beta chain sequence and its context. The sample comes from a study of T-cell reconstitution after alpha-beta-depleted transplantation in children. Per germline, CDR1 SGHRS and CDR2 YFSETQ. V trimming: 1 base; J trimming: 10 bases; junction bases outside the gene matches: 10. The CDR3 sequence is 15 residues long. A TCRbeta library incorporating unique molecular identifiers was prepared. In TCRdb, the PCR reads were re-called with MiXCR into one record per CDR3 protein. The data hold under 450,000 distinct CDR3 sequences, with 15% to 20% observed a single time. This TCR was recovered from a boy in the first two years of life who had a stem cell transplant for Wiskott-Aldrich syndrome, so the T cells may come from the graft donor. Here the sequenced sample was PBMCs, mostly from graft donor cells, taken 360 days after TCRalphabeta/CD19-depleted stem cell transplant. This rearrangement joins TRBV5-1 to TRBJ2-1; 8 bases are a match to TRBD1. CDR3 in amino acids: CASSLSGTGIREQFF. CDR3 in DNA: TGCGCCAGCAGCTTGTCCGGGACAGGTATTCGGGAGCAGTTCTTC.